This T cell receptor beta chain was sequenced for a study of early T cells in non-severe SARS-CoV-2 infection. The CDR3 runs 13 residues. The germline V gene encodes CDR1 ENHRY and CDR2 SYGVKD. V lost 2 bases and J 1 base, leaving 6 bases between the germline ends. Attachment of unique molecular identifiers was made to individual cDNA molecules. TCRdb processed the 5' RACE reads anew with MiXCR; each CDR3 protein has one entry. The table includes about 84,000 distinct CDR3 sequences, 12% detected once. The J gene is TRBJ2-7, the V gene TRBV10-3; no firm D call. Sequenced sample: whole blood. The TCR originated in an adult who was a healthcare worker with PCR-confirmed SARS-CoV-2 infection or an uninfected control (not recorded which). CDR3 coding DNA: TGTGCCATCAGTGAGGGACGGTCCTACGAGCAGTACTTC. This gives the protein CAISEGRSYEQYF.